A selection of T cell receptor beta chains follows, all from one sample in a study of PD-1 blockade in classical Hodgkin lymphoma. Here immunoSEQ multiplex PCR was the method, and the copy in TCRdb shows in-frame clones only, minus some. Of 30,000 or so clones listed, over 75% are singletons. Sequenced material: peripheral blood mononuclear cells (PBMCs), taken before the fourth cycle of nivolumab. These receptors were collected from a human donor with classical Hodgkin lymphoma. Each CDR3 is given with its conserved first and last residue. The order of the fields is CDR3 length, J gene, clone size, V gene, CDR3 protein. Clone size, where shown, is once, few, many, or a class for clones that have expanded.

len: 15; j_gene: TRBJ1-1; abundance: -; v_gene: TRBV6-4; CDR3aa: CASSREGGRNTEAFF
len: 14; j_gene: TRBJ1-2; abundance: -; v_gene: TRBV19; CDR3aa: CASSRTFGSYGYTF
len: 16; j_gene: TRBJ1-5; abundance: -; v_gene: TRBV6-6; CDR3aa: CASSYSRQGSVQPQHF
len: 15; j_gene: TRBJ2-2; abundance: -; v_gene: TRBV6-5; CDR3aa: CASSYWDRNTGELFF
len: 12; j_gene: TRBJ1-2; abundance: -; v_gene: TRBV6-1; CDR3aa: CASSRTGASYTF
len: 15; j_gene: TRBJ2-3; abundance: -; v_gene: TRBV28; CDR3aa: CASSFFTGGTDTQYF
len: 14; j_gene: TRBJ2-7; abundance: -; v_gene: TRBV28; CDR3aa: CASTSQQGAYEQYF
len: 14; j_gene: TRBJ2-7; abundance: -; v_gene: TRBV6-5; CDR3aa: CASSETYRFNEQYF
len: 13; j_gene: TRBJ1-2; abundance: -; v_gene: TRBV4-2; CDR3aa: CASSQVEGQLYTF
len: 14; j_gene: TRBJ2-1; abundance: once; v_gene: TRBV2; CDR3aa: CASSDPSTYNEQFF
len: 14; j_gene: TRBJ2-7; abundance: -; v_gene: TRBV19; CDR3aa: CASSRGGTTYEQYF
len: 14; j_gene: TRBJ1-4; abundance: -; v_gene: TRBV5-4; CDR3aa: CASSLSGLGEKLFF
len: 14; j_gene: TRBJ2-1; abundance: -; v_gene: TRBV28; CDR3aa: CASPRDRGHNEQFF
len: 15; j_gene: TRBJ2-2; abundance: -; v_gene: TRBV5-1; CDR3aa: CASSPPSGNTGELFF
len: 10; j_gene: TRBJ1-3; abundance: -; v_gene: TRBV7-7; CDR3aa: CAGPGNTIYF
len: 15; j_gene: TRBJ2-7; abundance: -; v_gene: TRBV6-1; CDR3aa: CASSQTTGGGYEQYF
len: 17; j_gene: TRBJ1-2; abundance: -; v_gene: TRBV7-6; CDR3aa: CASSLAPGGTGVNGYTF
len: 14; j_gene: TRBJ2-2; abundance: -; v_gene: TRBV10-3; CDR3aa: CAITARAGAGELFF
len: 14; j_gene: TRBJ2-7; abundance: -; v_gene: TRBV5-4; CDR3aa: CASSLGQGGYEQYF
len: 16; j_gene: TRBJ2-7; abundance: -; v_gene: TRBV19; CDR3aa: CASSRTSGSRFYEQYF
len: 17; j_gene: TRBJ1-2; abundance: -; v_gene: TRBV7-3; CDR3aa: CASSPRGRGDIVYGYTF
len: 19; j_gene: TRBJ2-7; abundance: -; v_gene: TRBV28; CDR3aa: CASSNGQGAIRSTSYEQYF
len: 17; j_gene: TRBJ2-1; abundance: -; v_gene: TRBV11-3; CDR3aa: CASSLDLGGQGNNEQLF
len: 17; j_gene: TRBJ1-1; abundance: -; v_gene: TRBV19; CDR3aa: CASSIGEGKGHHTEAFF
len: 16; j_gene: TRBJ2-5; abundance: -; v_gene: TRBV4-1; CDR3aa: CASSQAGTSGQETQYF
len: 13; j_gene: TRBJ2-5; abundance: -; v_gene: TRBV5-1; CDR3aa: CASRTGGQETQYF
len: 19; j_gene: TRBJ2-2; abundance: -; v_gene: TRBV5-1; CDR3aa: CASSKIASHRSANTGELFF
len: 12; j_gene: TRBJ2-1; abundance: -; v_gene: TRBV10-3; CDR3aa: CAIRKQTGEQFF
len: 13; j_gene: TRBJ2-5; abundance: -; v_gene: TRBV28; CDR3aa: CASSFTHRETQYF
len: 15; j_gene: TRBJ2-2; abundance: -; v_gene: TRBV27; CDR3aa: CASSLAQTYTGELFF
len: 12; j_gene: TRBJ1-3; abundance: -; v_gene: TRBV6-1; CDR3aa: CASSESGNTIYF
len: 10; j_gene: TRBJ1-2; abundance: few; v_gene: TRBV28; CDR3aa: CASSPGDGAF
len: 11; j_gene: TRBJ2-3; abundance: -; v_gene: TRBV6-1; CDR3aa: CASREVGTQYF
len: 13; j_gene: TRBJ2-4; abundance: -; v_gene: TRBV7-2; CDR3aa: CASSLIGANIQYF
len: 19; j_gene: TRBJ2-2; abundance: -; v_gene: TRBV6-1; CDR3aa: CASSVLPPLAGLNTGELFF
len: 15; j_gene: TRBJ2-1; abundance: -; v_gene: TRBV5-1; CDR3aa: CASSLVRGIYNEQFF
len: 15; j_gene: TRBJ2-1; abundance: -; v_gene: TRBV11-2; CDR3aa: CASSSRGGFYNEQFF
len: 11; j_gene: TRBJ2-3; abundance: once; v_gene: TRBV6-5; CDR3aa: CASGDTDTQYF
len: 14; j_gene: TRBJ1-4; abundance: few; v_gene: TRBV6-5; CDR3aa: CASRQGFSSEKLFF